The 22 T cell receptor beta chains below come from one sample, sequenced in a study of OX40 agonist ivuxolimab in advanced cancers. The repertoire was sequenced with immunoSEQ multiplex PCR; TCRdb's copy has only in-frame clones and lacks some. The table lists under 25,000 clones, 75% to 90% of them singletons, with about 30% in the top ten. The sample here was CD4+ or CD8+ T cells sorted from blood, taken in a trial of the OX40 agonist ivuxolimab. Receptors originate from an adult with an advanced solid tumor such as melanoma, head and neck, liver or kidney cancer.

The chain links TRBV5-1 to TRBJ1-1; perhaps TRBD1 as D (6 bases). CDR3 length equals 13 residues. Germline V gives CDR1 SGHRS, CDR2 YFSETQ. Trimming shortened V by 4 bases and J by 5 bases, and 12 bases separated the two germline ends. The CDR3: CASSPDSTTEAFF. CDR3 DNA sequence: TGCGCCAGCAGCCCGGACAGTACTACTGAAGCTTTCTTT. Full variable domain (rest looked up from reference TRBV5-1 and TRBJ1-1): KAGVTQTPRYLIKTRGQQVTLSCSPISGHRSVSWYQQTPGQGLQFLFEYFSETQRNKGNFPGRFSGRQFSNSRSEMNVSTLELGDSALYLCASSPDSTTEAFFGQGTRLTVV.

A few counts support this clone. The chain recombines TRBV27 with TRBJ2-2, with D possibly being TRBD2 (6 bases). Germline lookup yields CDR1 MNHEY and CDR2 SMNVEV (reference sequence). This CDR3 is 15 amino acids long. V shed 1 base and J shed 4 bases, with 10 bases lying between them. CDR3 DNA: TGTGCCAGCAGTTTATTGGGACTGACCACCGGGGAGCTGTTTTTT. It codes for CASSLLGLTTGELFF.

The V and J genes are TRBV5-1 and TRBJ1-1; perhaps TRBD1 as D (5 bases). The CDR3 runs 12 residues. Germline CDR1 and CDR2: SGHRS and YFSETQ. V was pared by 0 bases and J by 7 bases, with 7 bases between. The CDR3 bases are TGCGCCAGCAGCTTGGAGGGGATTGAAGCTTTCTTT. Its protein product is CASSLEGIEAFF.

The CDR3 nucleotides read TGTGCCACCAGCAGGACCACAGATACGCAGTATTTT. Protein product: CATSRTTDTQYF. The chain joins TRBV15 to TRBJ2-3; D remains unclear. The CDR3 runs to 12 residues. The germline V gene encodes CDR1 LNHNV and CDR2 YYDKDF (reference sequence). The V and J ends lost 3 bases and 2 bases respectively, with 3 bases between them.

The J gene is TRBJ2-5, the V gene TRBV9; D remains ambiguous. In germline, CDR1 is SGDLS, CDR2 YYNGEE. V was pared by 0 bases and J by 0 bases, with 15 bases between. The CDR3 spans 17 residues. CDR3 residues: CASSVEGRTNYQETQYF. CDR3 DNA: TGTGCCAGCAGCGTAGAGGGCAGGACGAATTACCAAGAGACCCAGTACTTC.

This clone was picked up a small number of times. The chain couples TRBV4-1 to TRBJ1-5; TRBD1 aligns across 7 bases. The CDR3 sequence is 15 residues long. V lost 0 bases, J lost 6 bases, and 5 bases stayed unmatched. Germline V gene lookup returns CDR1 MGHRA and CDR2 YSYEKL. This chain's CDR3 is CASSQDLRGSQPQHF. CDR3 sequence (DNA): TGCGCCAGCAGCCAAGATCTCAGGGGGAGTCAGCCCCAGCATTTT.

The rearrangement links TRBV6-6 to TRBJ2-2, with D perhaps matching TRBD1 (6 bases). Per the germline V gene, CDR1 is MNHNY and CDR2 is SVGAGI (reference sequence). Trimming shortened V by 5 bases and J by 0 bases, and 10 bases separated the two germline ends. This CDR3 has 15 residues. CDR3 sequence (DNA): TGTGCCAGCAGTCCCGGGACAACGAACACCGGGGAGCTGTTTTTT. It codes for CASSPGTTNTGELFF.

The chain links TRBV6-5 to TRBJ2-1, with TRBD2 matching over 10 bases. Germline assignment: CDR1 MNHEY and CDR2 SVGAGI. The ends lost 2 bases at V and 9 bases at J; junction bases unmatched: 7. The CDR3 is 15 residues long. CDR3 in amino acids: CASSYGAGGPSEQFF. The CDR3, as DNA: TGTGCCAGCAGTTACGGAGCGGGAGGGCCGAGTGAGCAGTTCTTC.

V usage is TRBV28 and J usage is TRBJ2-3; the D call may be TRBD1 or TRBD2 (5 bases each). Germline values: CDR1 MDHEN, CDR2 SYDVKM. With 2 bases removed from V and 4 bases from J, the gap between germline ends came to 13 bases. The length of the CDR3 is 15 residues. This CDR3 is CASSLGGLGADTQYF. CDR3 bases: TGTGCCAGCAGTTTAGGGGGTCTGGGCGCAGATACGCAGTATTTT. Looking up the rest from reference TRBV28 and TRBJ2-3 gives the full variable domain: DVKVTQSSRYLVKRTGEKVFLECVQDMDHENMFWYRQDPGLGLRLIYFSYDVKMKEKGDIPEGYSVSREKKERFSLILESASTNQTSMYLCASSLGGLGADTQYFGPGTRLTVL.

CDR3 DNA sequence: TGTGCCAGCAGCCAAGAAAGGCTTTACAATGAGCAGTTCTTC. Translated: CASSQERLYNEQFF. V gene TRBV4-2 combines with J gene TRBJ2-1, with D unclear. Germline V CDR1 and CDR2: LGHNA, YNFKEQ. V dropped 0 bases and J dropped 4 bases, with 7 bases sitting between them. CDR3 size: 14 residues.

The V and J genes are TRBV6-5 and TRBJ2-2; D remains unclear. This CDR3 has 15 residues. Trimming took off 4 bases at V and 5 bases at J, with 14 bases between the two ends. Germline CDR1 MNHEY, CDR2 SVGAGI. CDR3 region: CASSLGFSGTGELFF. The CDR3 coding sequence is TGTGCCAGCAGTTTGGGGTTTTCGGGTACCGGGGAGCTGTTTTTT.

The CDR3 nucleotides are TGTGCCAGTAGTTCCCCGGGACAGGGCTTCGTCACTGAAGCTTTCTTT. It encodes CASSSPGQGFVTEAFF. This chain connects TRBV19 to TRBJ1-1; TRBD1 matches at 9 bases. From germline, CDR1 is LNHDA and CDR2 SQIVND (reference sequence). CDR3 length equals 16 residues. V shed 5 bases, J shed 4 bases, and the junction held 11 bases outside the gene matches.

V is TRBV7-9 and J is TRBJ2-5; TRBD2 agrees at 7 bases. This CDR3 contains 16 residues. In germline, CDR1 is SEHNR, CDR2 FQNEAQ (reference sequence). V trimming: 0 bases; J trimming: 0 bases; junction bases outside the gene matches: 4. This CDR3 is CASSLALRGYQETQYF. The CDR3, as DNA: TGTGCCAGCAGCTTAGCGTTGCGGGGGTACCAAGAGACCCAGTACTTC.

The chain combines TRBV28 with TRBJ1-1, with a tentative D call TRBD1 (6 bases). Trimming left V 7 bases short and J 4 bases short, with 25 bases between. CDR3 length: 17 amino acids. Germline values: CDR1 MDHEN, CDR2 SYDVKM. The CDR3 region has the DNA TGTGCCAGCAAGTTCTTAAAGGGGGGAGGAGGTGGCACTGAAGCTTTCTTT. Protein sequence: CASKFLKGGGGGTEAFF.

The J gene is TRBJ2-3, the V gene TRBV29-1; the match to TRBD2 covers 10 bases. The trim removed 4 bases at V and 5 bases at J, leaving 6 bases unmatched. The CDR3 runs to 14 residues. Germline V CDR1 and CDR2: SQVTM, ANQGSEA. This CDR3 is CSVVAGGRKDTQYF. Written as DNA, the CDR3 is TGCAGCGTTGTAGCGGGAGGACGTAAAGATACGCAGTATTTT.

The chain is built from TRBV19 and TRBJ1-1, with 8 bases fitting TRBD1. CDR1 is LNHDA and CDR2 is SQIVND in the germline V gene (reference sequence). Unmatched junction bases numbered 4, after V lost 3 bases and J lost 4 bases. This CDR3 spans 14 amino acids. The CDR3 reads CASSIRTGITEAFF. The CDR3 nucleotides are TGTGCCAGTAGTATTCGGACAGGGATCACTGAAGCTTTCTTT.

The chain couples TRBV28 to TRBJ1-5; possibly TRBD1 for D (5 bases). Germline V gene sequence: CDR1 MDHEN, CDR2 SYDVKM. V was trimmed by 6 bases and J by 6 bases, leaving 18 bases between them. The CDR3 sequence is 15 residues long. CDR3 amino acids: CASSLDQRGGQPQHF. The CDR3 DNA follows: TGTGCCAGCAGCCTCGATCAAAGGGGAGGTCAGCCCCAGCATTTT.

This clone has only a few counts. The V and J genes are TRBV13 and TRBJ2-5; D may be TRBD2 (5 bases). V was pared by 1 base and J by 5 bases, with 8 bases between. CDR3 length: 13 amino acids. The germline CDR1 and CDR2 sequences are PRHDT and FYEKMQ (reference sequence). CDR3 protein: CASSLDGGETQYF. CDR3 nucleotides: TGTGCCAGCAGCTTAGACGGCGGGGAGACCCAGTACTTC.

The J gene is TRBJ1-1, the V gene TRBV2; perhaps TRBD1 as D (6 bases). The CDR3 is 16 residues long. V was shortened by 7 bases and J by 0 bases, with 18 bases between the two germline ends. CDR1 and CDR2 (germline): SNHLY, FYNNEI. CDR3 coding DNA: TGTGCCAGCATCGTTCAGGGAGGGGGGCTGAACACTGAAGCTTTCTTT. Translating gives CASIVQGGGLNTEAFF.

The V call is TRBV5-1, the J call TRBJ1-4, with D possibly matching TRBD1 (6 bases). Germline-derived CDR1 and CDR2 are SGHRS and YFSETQ. Between the trimmed V and J ends, which lost 3 bases and 3 bases, there was a span of 18 bases. This CDR3 is built from 17 residues. This CDR3 is CASSSQGRQGPNEKLFF. The DNA of the CDR3 is TGCGCCAGCAGCTCCCAGGGGAGGCAGGGGCCTAATGAAAAACTGTTTTTT.

The chain employs TRBV5-4 and TRBJ2-2; D is perhaps TRBD2 (6 bases). The CDR3 extends over 15 amino acids. CDR1 and CDR2 from the germline V gene are SGHNT and YYREEE (reference sequence). The V gene lost 0 bases and the J gene lost 0 bases, with 6 bases spanning the gap. The CDR3, as DNA: TGTGCCAGCAGCTTGGGCGGGGCGAACACCGGGGAGCTGTTTTTT. It yields the protein CASSLGGANTGELFF.

CDR3 sequence reads: CASSLWTDSNQPQHF. Here the CDR3 DNA reads TGTGCCAGCAGCTTATGGACAGATAGCAATCAGCCCCAGCATTTT. The chain couples TRBV7-2 to TRBJ1-5; a weak D match, TRBD1 (6 bases). V dropped 2 bases and J dropped 0 bases, with 8 bases sitting between them. The CDR3 length is 15 residues. Per the germline V gene, CDR1 is SGHTA and CDR2 is FQGNSA.